This T cell receptor (beta chain) was identified during a study of identical twins. Overall study findings and caveats: Fewer insertions marked abundant cord blood beta clonotypes; young adult naive trended weakly, memory not at all. Analyses of zero insertions could, in part, be confounded by invariant MAIT and iNKT cells.

Each donor (without exception) was a healthy Caucasian. One entry per CDR3 protein results from TCRdb running MiXCR on the 5' RACE reads. Counted here are roughly 490,000 distinct CDR3 sequences, roughly an eighth occurring once; the ten biggest clones make up approximately 0.98%. As concerns this clonotype: The target antigen is unknown.

Deletions cut 7 bases from V and 8 bases from J, with 11 bases between. The CDR3 has 11 residues. These data were also reused for a study on yellow fever vaccine responses in identical twins.

This TCR came from a woman younger than 35 in good health. The specimen sequenced was CD4+ T cells sorted from blood. The chain uses TRBV12-3 or TRBV12-4 and TRBJ1-2; D gene ambiguous. Written as DNA, the CDR3 is TGTGCCAGCACCCCCACCAACGGCTACACCTTC. This translates into CASTPTNGYTF.